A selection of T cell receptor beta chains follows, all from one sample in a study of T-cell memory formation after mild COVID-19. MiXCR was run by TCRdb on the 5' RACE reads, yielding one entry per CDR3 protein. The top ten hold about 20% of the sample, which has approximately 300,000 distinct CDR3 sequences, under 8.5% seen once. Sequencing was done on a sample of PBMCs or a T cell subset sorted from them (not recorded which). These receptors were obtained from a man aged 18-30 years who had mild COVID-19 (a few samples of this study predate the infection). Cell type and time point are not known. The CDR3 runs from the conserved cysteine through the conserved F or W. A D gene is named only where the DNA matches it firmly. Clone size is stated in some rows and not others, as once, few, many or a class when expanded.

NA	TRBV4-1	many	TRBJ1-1	CASSQEAPGGRNTEAFF	TGCGCCAGCAGCCAAGAGGCGCCCGGGGGGCGGAACACTGAAGCTTTCTTT
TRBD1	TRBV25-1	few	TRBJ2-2	CASRDRSTPGTGELFF	TGTGCCAGCCGGGACAGGAGCACCCCAGGCACCGGGGAGCTGTTTTTT
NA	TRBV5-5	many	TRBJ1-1	CASSLVVGFTEAFF	TGTGCCAGCAGCTTGGTTGTGGGGTTCACTGAAGCTTTCTTT
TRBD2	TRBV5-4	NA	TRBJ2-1	CASSLIPGLAGVHEQFF	TGTGCCAGCAGCTTAATACCCGGACTAGCGGGGGTTCATGAGCAGTTCTTC
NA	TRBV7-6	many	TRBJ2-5	CASSEGTQETQYF	TGTGCCAGCAGCGAAGGGACACAAGAGACCCAGTACTTC
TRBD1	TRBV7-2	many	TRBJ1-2	CASSLVSLGRFLTGPGGGYTF	TGTGCCAGCAGCTTGGTTTCGTTGGGCAGATTTTTGACAGGGCCTGGGGGTGGCTACACCTTC
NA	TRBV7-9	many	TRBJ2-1	CASSLVSLSSYNEQFF	TGTGCCAGCAGCTTAGTCTCCCTCAGCTCCTACAATGAGCAGTTCTTC
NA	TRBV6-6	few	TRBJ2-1	CASSYTSSEQFF	TGTGCCAGCAGTTACACTAGTAGTGAGCAGTTCTTC
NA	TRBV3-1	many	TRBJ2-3	CASSPQEGHTQYF	TGTGCCAGCAGCCCCCAGGAGGGGCATACGCAGTATTTT
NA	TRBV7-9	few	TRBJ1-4	CASSRLTMTDRIYEKLFF	TGTGCCAGCAGCCGACTGACGATGACAGACCGTATTTATGAAAAACTGTTTTTT
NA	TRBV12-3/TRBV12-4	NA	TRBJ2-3	CASSLVRAGQYF	TGTGCCAGCAGTTTGGTGAGGGCAGGCCAGTATTTT
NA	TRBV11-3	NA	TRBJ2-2	CASSLQGNGGELFF	TGTGCCAGCAGCTTACAGGGGAACGGCGGGGAGCTGTTTTTT
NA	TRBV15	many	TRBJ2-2	CATSRVGTTGELFF	TGTGCCACCAGCAGAGTGGGGACCACCGGGGAGCTGTTTTTT
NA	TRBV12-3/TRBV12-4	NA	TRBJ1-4	CASTPFRDYEKLFF	TGTGCCAGCACCCCGTTCCGGGATTATGAAAAACTGTTTTTT
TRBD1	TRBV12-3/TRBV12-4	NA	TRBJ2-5	CASSRGTGFGETQYF	TGTGCCAGCAGCCGCGGGACAGGGTTCGGGGAGACCCAGTACTTC
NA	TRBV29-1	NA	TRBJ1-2	CSVTEGHGGYTF	TGCAGCGTTACCGAGGGGCATGGTGGCTACACCTTC
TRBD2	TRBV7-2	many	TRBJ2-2	CASSGTSSWGGELFF	TGTGCCAGCTCGGGGACTAGCTCTTGGGGCGGGGAGCTGTTTTTT
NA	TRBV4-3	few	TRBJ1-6	CASSQVEGDSSPLHF	TGCGCCAGCAGCCAAGTAGAAGGGGATAGTTCACCCCTCCACTTT
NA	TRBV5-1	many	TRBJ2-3	CASSLNLAGQRIDTQYF	TGCGCCAGCAGCTTGAACCTCGCGGGACAGAGGATAGATACGCAGTATTTT
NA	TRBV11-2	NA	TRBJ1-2	CASSLVVENGYTF	TGTGCCAGCAGCTTAGTGGTGGAAAATGGCTACACCTTC
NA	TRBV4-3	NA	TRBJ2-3	CASSQWGSSTDTQYF	TGCGCCAGCAGCCAATGGGGGTCTAGCACAGATACGCAGTATTTT
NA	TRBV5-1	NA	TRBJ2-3	CASSPGGGGVADTQYF	TGCGCCAGCAGCCCAGGGGGCGGGGGCGTCGCAGATACGCAGTATTTT
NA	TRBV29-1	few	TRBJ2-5	CSALGGLFQETQYF	TGCAGCGCCCTAGGGGGACTATTCCAAGAGACCCAGTACTTC
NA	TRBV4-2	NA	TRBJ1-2	CASSQEPVAGEDYTF	TGTGCCAGCAGCCAAGAACCAGTGGCAGGGGAGGACTACACCTTC
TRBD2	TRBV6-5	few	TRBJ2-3	CASARAGGFTDTQYF	TGTGCCAGCGCCCGGGCGGGGGGCTTCACAGATACGCAGTATTTT
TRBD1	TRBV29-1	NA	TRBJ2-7	CSASSWTGDGEQYF	TGCAGCGCCAGCTCCTGGACAGGGGACGGCGAGCAGTACTTC
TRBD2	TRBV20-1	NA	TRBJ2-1	CSATGTSGGAGSYNEQFF	TGCAGTGCAACCGGGACTAGCGGGGGGGCAGGGTCCTACAATGAGCAGTTCTTC
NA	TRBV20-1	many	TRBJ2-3	CSALGVTSTDTQYF	TGCAGTGCTCTTGGGGTCACTAGCACAGATACGCAGTATTTT
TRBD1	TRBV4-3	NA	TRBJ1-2	CASSQQLRTGPNYGYTF	TGCGCCAGCAGCCAACAACTTAGGACAGGCCCTAACTATGGCTACACCTTC
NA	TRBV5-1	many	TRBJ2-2	CASSWGLPTNTGELFF	TGCGCCAGCAGCTGGGGACTTCCTACCAACACCGGGGAGCTGTTTTTT
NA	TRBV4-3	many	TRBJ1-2	CASSQDPQVPNYGYTF	TGCGCCAGCAGCCAAGATCCGCAGGTCCCTAACTATGGCTACACCTTC
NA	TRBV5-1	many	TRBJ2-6	CASSLVLPGSGANVLTF	TGCGCCAGCAGCTTGGTATTGCCAGGATCTGGGGCCAACGTCCTGACTTTC
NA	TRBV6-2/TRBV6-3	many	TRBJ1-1	CASSYSRNTEAFF	TGTGCCAGCAGTTATAGTCGAAACACTGAAGCTTTCTTT
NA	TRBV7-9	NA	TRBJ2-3	CASSQKERGTDTQYF	TGTGCCAGCAGCCAAAAAGAAAGGGGCACAGATACGCAGTATTTT
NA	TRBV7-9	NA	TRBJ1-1	CASSLGRSSAEAFF	TGTGCCAGCAGCCTAGGGAGAAGTTCGGCTGAAGCTTTCTTT
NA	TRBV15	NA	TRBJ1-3	CATSQGQFSGNTIYF	TGTGCCACCAGCCAAGGACAATTCTCTGGAAACACCATATATTTT
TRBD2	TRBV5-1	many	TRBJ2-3	CASSFGLATDTQYF	TGTGCCAGCAGCTTCGGACTAGCGACAGATACGCAGTATTTT
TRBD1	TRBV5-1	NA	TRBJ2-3	CASSLGQGETDTQYF	TGCGCCAGCAGCTTGGGACAGGGTGAGACAGATACGCAGTATTTT
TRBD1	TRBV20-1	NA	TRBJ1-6	CSAPPGQGNSPLHF	TGCAGTGCTCCCCCGGGACAGGGTAATTCACCCCTCCACTTT